This T cell receptor (beta chain) was sequenced for a study of OX40 agonist ivuxolimab in advanced cancers. Study overall: Hepatocellular carcinoma, melanoma, renal cell or head and neck cancer was diagnosed in the dose-escalation patients.

Trimming shortened V by 4 bases and J by 5 bases, and 14 bases separated the two germline ends. Germline V CDR1 and CDR2: MRHNA, SNTAGT. This CDR3 region has 15 residues. A word on this clone: What it binds is unknown.

Study-wide results and caveats: Not determined was the antigen specificity of the expanded peripheral T cells. Low normalized T-cell clonal expansion was additionally recorded for some nonresponders.

Some clones are missing from TCRdb's copy, which holds only in-frame ones; the method was immunoSEQ multiplex PCR. The sample has roughly 77,000 clones; 85% to 95% are singletons. The sequencing used CD4+ or CD8+ T cells sorted from blood, collected in a trial of the OX40 agonist ivuxolimab. This sequence joins TRBV6-4 and TRBJ2-2; perhaps TRBD1 as D (5 bases). The clonotype originates from an adult with an advanced solid tumor such as melanoma, head and neck, liver or kidney cancer. DNA for the CDR3: TGTGCCAGCAGTGTCTCAGTAGGGGAAACCGGGGAGCTGTTTTTT. Protein: CASSVSVGETGELFF.